One and the same sample provided the 18 T cell receptor beta chains below, sequenced in a study of T cells in Graves' hyperthyroidism and ophthalmopathy. RNA transcripts were the template for amplifying TCR beta CDR3 regions. Researchers ran a first-round RT-PCR on the TCR CDR3 using the HTBI primer set. Each CDR3 protein gets one entry after TCRdb re-called the multiplex PCR reads with MiXCR. The repertoire holds around 600,000 distinct CDR3 sequences, with 12% to 15% as singletons. Sequences were obtained from blood. The source of these receptors is a woman under 30 with Graves' ophthalmopathy.

The table lists this clonotype with many counts. The chain combines TRBV6-6 with TRBJ1-6; 9 bases line up with TRBD1. The V gene end was trimmed by 0 bases and the J gene end by 9 bases; junction bases not matched to a gene: 6. Germline-derived CDR1 and CDR2 are MNHNY and SVGAGI (reference sequence). This CDR3 region has 16 residues. Here the CDR3 reads CASSYSMGQGGSPLHF. CDR3 DNA: TGTGCCAGCAGTTACTCGATGGGACAGGGTGGTTCACCCCTCCACTTT.

This clonotype was found many times. This chain connects TRBV6-2 or TRBV6-3 to TRBJ2-1, with 10 bases that match TRBD2. V gave up 2 bases and J gave up 4 bases; unmatched junction bases: 14. CDR1 and CDR2 from the germline V gene are MNHEY and SVGEGT. The CDR3 is made up of 19 amino acids. The CDR3 DNA sequence: TGTGCCAGCAGTTACGTCAGGGGAGAACCTAGCGGGAGTTACAATGAGCAGTTCTTC. This translates into CASSYVRGEPSGSYNEQFF.

This clonotype was seen a few times. This rearrangement joins TRBV7-3 to TRBJ2-1, with D tentatively TRBD2 (6 bases). From germline, CDR1 is SGHTA and CDR2 FQGTGA. The length of the CDR3 is 14 residues. V was cut by 3 bases and J by 7 bases, with 13 bases left in between. The CDR3 sequence is CASSFSGLGNEQFF. The CDR3 nucleotides are TGTGCCAGCAGCTTTAGCGGTTTAGGGAATGAGCAGTTCTTC.

CDR3 DNA sequence: TGTGCCAGCAACATGGTGTCTGGAAACACCATATATTTT. Residues: CASNMVSGNTIYF. The chain links TRBV12-3 or TRBV12-4 to TRBJ1-3; no definite D call. The V end lost 7 bases, the J end lost 1 base, and 8 bases lay between the germline ends. The CDR3 runs to 13 residues.

This clonotype occurred many times. This rearrangement joins TRBV2 to TRBJ2-2; D ambiguous. CDR1 is SNHLY, CDR2 FYNNEI, per germline. Trimming left V 5 bases short and J 1 base short, with 11 bases between. The length of the CDR3 is 15 residues. The CDR3 bases are TGTGCCAGCAGTCAGAGCGCCTTGAACACCGGGGAGCTGTTTTTT. Amino acid sequence: CASSQSALNTGELFF.

This clonotype was picked up many times. This chain's CDR3 is CSAKRERHEQFF. The CDR3, as DNA: TGCAGTGCTAAACGGGAGAGGCATGAGCAGTTCTTC. The chain couples TRBV20-1 to TRBJ2-1; weak D call: TRBD2 (6 bases). This CDR3 is built from 12 residues. From germline, CDR1 is DFQATT and CDR2 SNEGSKA (reference sequence). The V end lost 4 bases, the J end lost 8 bases, and 12 bases lay between the germline ends.

This clonotype was counted many times. The V and J genes are TRBV9 and TRBJ2-3, with D maybe TRBD1 (6 bases). The CDR3 spans 14 residues. The V gene's germline CDR1 is SGDLS and CDR2 YYNGEE. Trimming took off 0 bases at V and 1 base at J, with 6 bases between the two ends. The CDR3 protein is CASSVEGGTDTQYF. CDR3 sequence (DNA): TGTGCCAGCAGCGTAGAGGGGGGCACAGATACGCAGTATTTT.

This clonotype has a handful of counts. The V call is TRBV19, the J call TRBJ2-3; 7 bases map to TRBD2. Germline V gene sequence: CDR1 LNHDA, CDR2 SQIVND (reference sequence). V shed 5 bases and J 0 bases; nucleotides not matched to a gene: 8. The CDR3 contains 16 residues. The chain's CDR3 is CASSGISGNSTDTQYF. As DNA, the CDR3 is TGTGCCAGTAGTGGGATAAGCGGGAATAGCACAGATACGCAGTATTTT.

The sample holds many counts of this clonotype. The rearrangement uses TRBV5-1 and TRBJ2-7, with 14 bases identical to TRBD2. The length of the CDR3 is 15 residues. V was clipped by 6 bases and J by 7 bases; unmatched bases: 9. Germline lookup yields CDR1 SGHRS and CDR2 YFSETQ. CDR3 DNA sequence: TGCGCCAGCAAGCAGGGACTAGCGGGAGTTGGTGAGCAGTACTTC. Translated: CASKQGLAGVGEQYF.

Ten or more counts support this clonotype. This sequence joins TRBV2 and TRBJ2-1, with D possibly TRBD2 on 6 matching bases. The ends were cut back, 8 bases at V and 5 bases at J, with 16 bases in the middle. The CDR3 is made up of 14 amino acids. Germline CDR1 reads SNHLY; CDR2 reads FYNNEI. CDR3 DNA: TGTGCCAGCCGACGGGAGAGGGGCGACAATGAGCAGTTCTTC. Translation: CASRRERGDNEQFF.

This clonotype appeared many times. The chain carries TRBV29-1 and TRBJ1-4; 12 bases map to TRBD1. The CDR3 totals 13 residues. V was clipped by 6 bases and J by 8 bases; unmatched bases: 4. Looked up from germline, CDR1 is SQVTM and CDR2 is ANQGSEA. The CDR3 spells CSVGGQGAEKLFF. The CDR3 DNA follows: TGCAGCGTGGGGGGACAGGGGGCGGAAAAACTGTTTTTT.

V is TRBV27 and J is TRBJ2-7, with TRBD2 identical over 9 bases. CDR3 length: 15 residues. Germline CDR1 and CDR2: MNHEY and SMNVEV (reference sequence). V dropped 3 bases and J dropped 2; count of bases not matched to a gene: 5. CDR3: CASSFGREGPYEQYF. The CDR3 DNA reads as TGTGCCAGCAGTTTCGGGCGGGAGGGACCCTACGAGCAGTACTTC.

In this sample, this clonotype turned up a few times. V and J are TRBV4-1 and TRBJ2-7, with no clear D. V lost 2 bases to trimming and J lost 0 bases, with 11 bases between them. The length of the CDR3 is 15 residues. Per the germline V gene, CDR1 is MGHRA and CDR2 is YSYEKL. Here the CDR3 reads CASSQLPSYSYEQYF. The CDR3 nucleotides read TGCGCCAGCAGCCAACTCCCCTCCTACTCCTACGAGCAGTACTTC.

The table lists this clonotype with a few counts. One end of the junction is discordant with germline, which a read error may explain. This chain uses TRBV20-1 with TRBJ2-1; 10 nucleotides align to TRBD1. The CDR3 runs to 15 residues. Germline V lookup: CDR1 DFQATT, CDR2 SNEGSKA (reference sequence). The CDR3 sequence: CSARAGTGEGNEQSF. The CDR3 region has the DNA TGCAGTGCTAGGGCCGGGACAGGGGAGGGCAATGAGCAGTCCTTC.

This clonotype was counted ten times or more. The V and J genes are TRBV27 and TRBJ2-7, with TRBD1 identical over 7 bases. There are 14 residues in the CDR3. The V segment lost 10 bases and the J segment 1 base; nucleotides outside the gene matches: 10. From germline, CDR1 is MNHEY and CDR2 SMNVEV (reference sequence). The CDR3 region is CAIKPTGWSYEQYF. The CDR3 bases are TGTGCCATCAAACCGACAGGGTGGTCCTACGAGCAGTACTTC.

The J gene is TRBJ1-6, the V gene TRBV19; D gene unclear. CDR3 size: 15 residues. CDR1 is LNHDA, CDR2 SQIVND, per germline (reference sequence). Trimming stripped 1 base from V and 7 bases from J, with 11 bases between. The CDR3 DNA sequence: TGTGCCAGTAGTATAGGTCTGGGAGGCAATTCACCCCTCCACTTT. This translates into CASSIGLGGNSPLHF. Supplemented by reference TRBV19 and TRBJ1-6, the full variable domain reads DGGITQSPKYLFRKEGQNVTLSCEQNLNHDAMYWYRQDPGQGLRLIYYSQIVNDFQKGDIAEGYSVSREKKESFPLTVTSAQKNPTAFYLCASSIGLGGNSPLHFGNGTRLTVT.

The sample holds a few counts of this clonotype. V usage is TRBV2 and J usage is TRBJ2-7, with TRBD1 matching 7 bases. CDR1 and CDR2 (germline): SNHLY, FYNNEI. CDR3 length equals 14 residues. Trimming cost V 6 bases and J 3 bases; bases outside gene matches: 8. The CDR3 loop reads CASSQIQGNYEQYF. Here the CDR3 DNA reads TGTGCCAGCAGCCAAATACAGGGGAACTACGAGCAGTACTTC.

This clonotype has ten or more counts. This sequence joins TRBV3-1 and TRBJ2-1; D gene unclear. Germline assignment: CDR1 LGHDT and CDR2 YNNKEL (reference sequence). The CDR3 is 14 amino acids. Trimming stripped 0 bases from V and 3 bases from J, with 6 bases between. The CDR3 loop is CASSQDPSYNEQFF. Here the CDR3 DNA reads TGTGCCAGCAGCCAAGATCCCAGCTACAATGAGCAGTTCTTC.